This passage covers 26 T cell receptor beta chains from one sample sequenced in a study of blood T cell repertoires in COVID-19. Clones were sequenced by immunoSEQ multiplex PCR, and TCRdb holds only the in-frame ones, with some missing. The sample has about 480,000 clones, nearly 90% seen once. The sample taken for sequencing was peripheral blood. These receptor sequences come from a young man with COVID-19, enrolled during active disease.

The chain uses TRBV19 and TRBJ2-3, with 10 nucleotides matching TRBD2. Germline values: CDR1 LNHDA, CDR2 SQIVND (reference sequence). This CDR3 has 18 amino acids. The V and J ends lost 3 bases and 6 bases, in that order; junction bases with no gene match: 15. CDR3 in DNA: TGTGCCAGTAGTATGTGGGGAGCGCTAACTAGCGGGGTTGATACGCAGTATTTT. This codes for CASSMWGALTSGVDTQYF.

The CDR3 bases are TGTGCCAGCAGCTTGGGAGGTGGGAGACCGAACACCGGGGAGCTGTTTTTT. Its translation: CASSLGGGRPNTGELFF. The V call is TRBV5-4, the J call TRBJ2-2; a weak D match, TRBD2 (5 bases). Trimming removed 0 bases at V and 0 bases at J, with 12 bases between. Looked up from germline, CDR1 is SGHNT and CDR2 is YYREEE (reference sequence). CDR3 length equals 17 residues.

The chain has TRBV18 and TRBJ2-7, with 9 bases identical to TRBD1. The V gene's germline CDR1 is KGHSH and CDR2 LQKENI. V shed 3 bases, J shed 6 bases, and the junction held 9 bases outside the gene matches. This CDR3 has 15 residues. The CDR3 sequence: CASSPPGTGFSEQYF. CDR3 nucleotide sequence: TGTGCCAGCTCACCCCCGGGGACAGGGTTTAGCGAGCAGTACTTC.

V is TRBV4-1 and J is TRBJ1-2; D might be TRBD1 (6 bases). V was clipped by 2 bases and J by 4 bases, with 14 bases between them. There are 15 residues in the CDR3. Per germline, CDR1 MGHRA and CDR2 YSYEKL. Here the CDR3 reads CASSQIEDRFYGYTF. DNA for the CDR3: TGCGCCAGCAGCCAAATCGAAGACAGGTTCTATGGCTACACCTTC.

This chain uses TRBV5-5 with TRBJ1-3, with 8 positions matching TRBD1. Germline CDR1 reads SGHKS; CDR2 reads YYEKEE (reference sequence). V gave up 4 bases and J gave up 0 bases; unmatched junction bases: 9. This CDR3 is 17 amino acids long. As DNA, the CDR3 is TGTGCCAGCAGCGCAGACCCGGGACAGGCCTCTGGAAACACCATATATTTT. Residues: CASSADPGQASGNTIYF. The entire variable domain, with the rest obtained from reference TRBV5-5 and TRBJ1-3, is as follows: DAGVTQSPTHLIKTRGQQVTLRCSPISGHKSVSWYQQVLGQGPQFIFQYYEKEERGRGNFPDRFSARQFPNYSSELNVNALLLGDSALYLCASSADPGQASGNTIYFGEGSWLTVV.

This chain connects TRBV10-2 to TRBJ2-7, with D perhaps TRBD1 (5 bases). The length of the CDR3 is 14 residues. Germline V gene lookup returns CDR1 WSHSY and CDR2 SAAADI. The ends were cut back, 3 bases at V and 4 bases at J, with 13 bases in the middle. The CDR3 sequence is CASSDEQVLYEQYF. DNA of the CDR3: TGCGCCAGCAGTGATGAACAGGTTCTTTACGAGCAGTACTTC.

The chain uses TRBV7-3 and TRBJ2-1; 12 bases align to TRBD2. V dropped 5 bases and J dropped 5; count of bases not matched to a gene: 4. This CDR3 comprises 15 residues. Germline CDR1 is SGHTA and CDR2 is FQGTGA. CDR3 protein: CASSPGLAGNNEQFF. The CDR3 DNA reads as TGTGCCAGCAGCCCTGGACTAGCGGGAAACAATGAGCAGTTCTTC.

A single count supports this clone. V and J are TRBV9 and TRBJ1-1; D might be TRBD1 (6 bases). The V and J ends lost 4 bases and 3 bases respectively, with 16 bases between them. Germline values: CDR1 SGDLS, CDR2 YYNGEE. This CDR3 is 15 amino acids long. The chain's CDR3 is CASSPDLGQYTEAFF. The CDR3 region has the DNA TGTGCCAGCAGCCCTGACCTTGGACAGTACACTGAAGCTTTCTTT. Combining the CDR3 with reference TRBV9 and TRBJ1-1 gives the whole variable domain DSGVTQTPKHLITATGQRVTLRCSPRSGDLSVYWYQQSLDQGLQFLIQYYNGEERAKGNILERFSAQQFPDLHSELNLSSLELGDSALYFCASSPDLGQYTEAFFGQGTRLTVV.

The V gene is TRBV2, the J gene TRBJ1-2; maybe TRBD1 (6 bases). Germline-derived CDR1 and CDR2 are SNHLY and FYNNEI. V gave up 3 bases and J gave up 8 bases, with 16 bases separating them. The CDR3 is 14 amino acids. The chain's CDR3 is CASSERQVPGGYTF. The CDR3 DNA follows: TGTGCCAGCAGTGAGAGACAGGTCCCGGGCGGCTACACCTTC. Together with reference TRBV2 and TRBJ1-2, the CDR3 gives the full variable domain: EPEVTQTPSHQVTQMGQEVILRCVPISNHLYFYWYRQILGQKVEFLVSFYNNEISEKSEIFDDQFSVERPDGSNFTLKIRSTKLEDSAMYFCASSERQVPGGYTFGSGTRLTVV.

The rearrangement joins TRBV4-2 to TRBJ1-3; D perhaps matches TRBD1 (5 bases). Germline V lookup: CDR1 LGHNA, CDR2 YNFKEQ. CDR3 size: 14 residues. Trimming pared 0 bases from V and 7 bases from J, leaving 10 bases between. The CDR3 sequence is CASSQEGPSNTIYF. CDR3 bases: TGTGCCAGCAGCCAAGAGGGGCCTTCCAACACCATATATTTT.

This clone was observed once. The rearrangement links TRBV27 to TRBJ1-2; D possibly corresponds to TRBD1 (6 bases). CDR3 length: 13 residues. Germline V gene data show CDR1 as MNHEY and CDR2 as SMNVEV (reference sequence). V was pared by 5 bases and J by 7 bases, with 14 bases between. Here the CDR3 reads CASSTTQGFGYTF. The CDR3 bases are TGTGCCAGCAGTACGACCCAGGGGTTTGGCTACACCTTC.

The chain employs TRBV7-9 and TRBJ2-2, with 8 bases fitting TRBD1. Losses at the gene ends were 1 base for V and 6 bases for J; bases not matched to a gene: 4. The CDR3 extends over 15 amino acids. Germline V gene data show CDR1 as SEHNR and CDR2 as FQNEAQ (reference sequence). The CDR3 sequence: CASSLGQGTSGELFF. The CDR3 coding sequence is TGTGCCAGCAGCTTAGGACAGGGGACTTCCGGGGAGCTGTTTTTT.

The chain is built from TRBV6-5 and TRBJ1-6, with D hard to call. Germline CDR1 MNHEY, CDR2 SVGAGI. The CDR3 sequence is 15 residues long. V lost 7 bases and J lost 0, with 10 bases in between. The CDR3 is CASMDLSSYNSPLHF. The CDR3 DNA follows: TGTGCCAGCATGGACTTGAGCTCCTATAATTCACCCCTCCACTTT.

The chain's CDR3 is CASSSRLLAGGRHEQFF. Here the CDR3 DNA reads TGTGCCAGCAGCTCACGATTACTAGCGGGCGGCCGTCATGAGCAGTTCTTC. This rearrangement joins TRBV7-9 to TRBJ2-1; TRBD2 agrees at 9 bases. CDR1 is SEHNR and CDR2 is FQNEAQ in the germline V gene (reference sequence). V trimming: 4 bases; J trimming: 8 bases; junction bases outside the gene matches: 15. This CDR3 has 17 amino acids.

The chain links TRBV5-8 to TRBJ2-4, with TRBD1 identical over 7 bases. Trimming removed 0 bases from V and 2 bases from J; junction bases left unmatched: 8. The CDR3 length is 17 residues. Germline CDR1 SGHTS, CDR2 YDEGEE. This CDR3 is CASSLDPGTVPKNIQYF. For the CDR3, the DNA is TGTGCCAGCAGCTTGGACCCGGGGACAGTCCCCAAAAACATTCAGTACTTC.

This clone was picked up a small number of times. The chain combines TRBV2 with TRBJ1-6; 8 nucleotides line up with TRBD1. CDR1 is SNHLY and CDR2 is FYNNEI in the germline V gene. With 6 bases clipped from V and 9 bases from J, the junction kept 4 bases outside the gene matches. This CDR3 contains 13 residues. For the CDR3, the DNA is TGTGCCAGCAGGTCAGGGGGCGGTTCACCCCTCCACTTT. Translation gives CASRSGGGSPLHF.

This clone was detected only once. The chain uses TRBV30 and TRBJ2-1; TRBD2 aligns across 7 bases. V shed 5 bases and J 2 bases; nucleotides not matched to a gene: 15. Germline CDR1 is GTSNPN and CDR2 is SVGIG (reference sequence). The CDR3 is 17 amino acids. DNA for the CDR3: TGTGCCTGGGAGGACACTTCTGGCGGGAGACCCTACAATGAGCAGTTCTTC. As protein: CAWEDTSGGRPYNEQFF.

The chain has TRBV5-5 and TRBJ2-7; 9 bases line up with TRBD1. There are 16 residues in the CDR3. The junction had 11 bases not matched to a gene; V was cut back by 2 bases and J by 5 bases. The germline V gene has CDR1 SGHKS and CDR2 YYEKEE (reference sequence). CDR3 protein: CASSFTTGTGTHEQYF. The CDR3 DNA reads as TGTGCCAGCAGCTTCACCACCGGGACAGGGACCCACGAGCAGTACTTC.

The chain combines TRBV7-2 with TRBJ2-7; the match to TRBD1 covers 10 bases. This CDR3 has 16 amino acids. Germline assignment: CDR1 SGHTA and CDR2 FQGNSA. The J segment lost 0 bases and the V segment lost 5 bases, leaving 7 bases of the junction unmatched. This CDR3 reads CASSPPGTGASYEQYF. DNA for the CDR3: TGTGCCAGCAGCCCTCCTGGGACAGGGGCCTCCTACGAGCAGTACTTC.

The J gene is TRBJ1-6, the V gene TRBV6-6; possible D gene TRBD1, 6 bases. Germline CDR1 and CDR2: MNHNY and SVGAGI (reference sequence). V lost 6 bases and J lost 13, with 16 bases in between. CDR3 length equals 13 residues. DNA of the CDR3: TGTGCCAGCAGAAGACAGGAACGGGATCCCCTCCACTTT. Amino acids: CASRRQERDPLHF.

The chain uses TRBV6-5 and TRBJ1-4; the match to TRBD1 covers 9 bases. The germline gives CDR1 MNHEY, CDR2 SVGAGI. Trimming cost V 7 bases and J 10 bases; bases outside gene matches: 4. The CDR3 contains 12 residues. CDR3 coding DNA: TGTGCCAGCAAGGGACAGGGCGGAAAACTGTTTTTT. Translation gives CASKGQGGKLFF.

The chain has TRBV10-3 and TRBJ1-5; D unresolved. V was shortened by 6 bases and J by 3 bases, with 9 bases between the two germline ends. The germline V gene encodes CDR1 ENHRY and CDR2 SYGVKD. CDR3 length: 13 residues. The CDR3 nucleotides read TGTGCCATCAGGTCCACAGACAATCAGCCCCAGCATTTT. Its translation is CAIRSTDNQPQHF.

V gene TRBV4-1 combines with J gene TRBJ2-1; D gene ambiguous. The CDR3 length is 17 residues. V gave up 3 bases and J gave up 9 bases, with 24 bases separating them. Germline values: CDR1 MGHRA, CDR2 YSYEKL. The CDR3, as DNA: TGCGCCAGCAGCCATCAACTCCGACACCCCGATGGTTTTGAGCAGTTCTTC. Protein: CASSHQLRHPDGFEQFF.

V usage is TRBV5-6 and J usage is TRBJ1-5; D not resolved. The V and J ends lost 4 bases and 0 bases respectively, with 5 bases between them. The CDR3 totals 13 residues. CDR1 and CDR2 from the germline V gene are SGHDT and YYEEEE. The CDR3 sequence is CASSLYSNQPQHF. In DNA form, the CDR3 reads TGTGCCAGCAGCCTATATAGCAATCAGCCCCAGCATTTT.

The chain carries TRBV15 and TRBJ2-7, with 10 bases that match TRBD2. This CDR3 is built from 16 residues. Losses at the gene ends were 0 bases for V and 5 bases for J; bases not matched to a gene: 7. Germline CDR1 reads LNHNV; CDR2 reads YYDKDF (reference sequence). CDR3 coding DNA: TGTGCCACCAGCAGAGATCCGAGCGGGGGGGCCGACGAGCAGTACTTC. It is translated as CATSRDPSGGADEQYF. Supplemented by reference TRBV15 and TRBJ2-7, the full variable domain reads DAMVIQNPRYQVTQFGKPVTLSCSQTLNHNVMYWYQQKSSQAPKLLFHYYDKDFNNEADTPDNFQSRRPNTSFCFLDIRSPGLGDTAMYLCATSRDPSGGADEQYFGPGTRLTVT.

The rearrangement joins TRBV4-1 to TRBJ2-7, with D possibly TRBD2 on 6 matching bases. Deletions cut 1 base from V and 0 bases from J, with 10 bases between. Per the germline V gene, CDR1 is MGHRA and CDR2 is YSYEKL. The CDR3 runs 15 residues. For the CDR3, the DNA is TGCGCCAGCAGCCAAGTTGGAGGGAGCTCCTACGAGCAGTACTTC. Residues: CASSQVGGSSYEQYF.